These 6 T cell receptor beta chains were all obtained from the same sample, sequenced in a study of blood T cell repertoires in COVID-19. Produced via immunoSEQ multiplex PCR; TCRdb's table is partial and in-frame only. The sample lists under 300,000 clones, about 93% seen once, with 1.9% in the top ten. Source material: PBMCs or T cells enriched from blood (not recorded which). The receptors were sampled from a woman younger than 30 who had recovered from COVID-19.

The chain has TRBV11-2 and TRBJ1-1; 12 nucleotides match TRBD1. This CDR3 has 17 residues. Germline CDR1 and CDR2: SGHAT and FQNNGV. V trimming: 6 bases; J trimming: 3 bases; junction bases outside the gene matches: 11. This chain's CDR3 is CASSTAGTGGEDTEAFF. The CDR3 DNA reads TGTGCCAGCAGTACGGCCGGGACAGGGGGCGAGGACACTGAAGCTTTCTTT. Complete variable domain (other parts from reference TRBV11-2 and TRBJ1-1): EAGVAQSPRYKIIEKRQSVAFWCNPISGHATLYWYQQILGQGPKLLIQFQNNGVVDDSQLPKDRFSAERLKGVDSTLKIQPAKLEDSAVYLCASSTAGTGGEDTEAFFGQGTRLTVV.

This clone was counted between two and nine times. An end of the junction differs from the germline gene, which may be a read error. The chain uses TRBV6-6 and TRBJ2-7; a possible D gene is TRBD1 (5 bases). The CDR3 spans 12 residues. Germline CDR1 and CDR2: MNHNY and SVGAGI (reference sequence). Here the CDR3 reads CASRTRDNLLNF. Written as DNA, the CDR3 is TGTGCCAGCAGGACCAGGGATAACCTCCTGAATTTC.

This clone occurred a few times. The chain has TRBV6-2 or TRBV6-3 and TRBJ2-5; 9 bases align to TRBD2. This CDR3 comprises 14 residues. The germline V gene encodes CDR1 MNHEY and CDR2 SVGEGT. Germline trimming cut 4 bases from V and 5 bases from J; bases unmatched to any gene: 5. The CDR3 sequence is CASSLAGAGETQYF. The CDR3 DNA reads as TGTGCCAGCAGTTTAGCGGGGGCCGGGGAGACCCAGTACTTC.

This rearrangement joins TRBV28 to TRBJ2-2; weak D call: TRBD1 (5 bases). Germline lookup yields CDR1 MDHEN and CDR2 SYDVKM. The germline V and J ends were trimmed by 5 bases and 4 bases, with 14 bases remaining between them. The CDR3 runs 15 residues. The CDR3 DNA reads as TGTGCCAGCAGTACTTCAGGGTTCGGCACCGGGGAGCTGTTTTTT. This translates into CASSTSGFGTGELFF.

V is TRBV5-1 and J is TRBJ1-1, with D maybe TRBD1 (6 bases). The CDR3 contains 15 residues. Germline V gives CDR1 SGHRS, CDR2 YFSETQ. V was trimmed by 4 bases and J by 0 bases, leaving 13 bases between them. Written as DNA, the CDR3 is TGCGCCAGCAGCCGGAAGACAGGCTTGAACACTGAAGCTTTCTTT. Translated: CASSRKTGLNTEAFF.

CDR3 protein: CASSLTPGDSHGYTF. The CDR3, as DNA: TGTGCCAGCAGCTTAACTCCCGGGGATTCCCATGGCTACACCTTC. The J gene is TRBJ1-2, the V gene TRBV7-3, with unresolved D. With 0 bases removed from V and 6 bases from J, the gap between germline ends came to 14 bases. The germline V gene encodes CDR1 SGHTA and CDR2 FQGTGA. There are 15 residues in the CDR3.